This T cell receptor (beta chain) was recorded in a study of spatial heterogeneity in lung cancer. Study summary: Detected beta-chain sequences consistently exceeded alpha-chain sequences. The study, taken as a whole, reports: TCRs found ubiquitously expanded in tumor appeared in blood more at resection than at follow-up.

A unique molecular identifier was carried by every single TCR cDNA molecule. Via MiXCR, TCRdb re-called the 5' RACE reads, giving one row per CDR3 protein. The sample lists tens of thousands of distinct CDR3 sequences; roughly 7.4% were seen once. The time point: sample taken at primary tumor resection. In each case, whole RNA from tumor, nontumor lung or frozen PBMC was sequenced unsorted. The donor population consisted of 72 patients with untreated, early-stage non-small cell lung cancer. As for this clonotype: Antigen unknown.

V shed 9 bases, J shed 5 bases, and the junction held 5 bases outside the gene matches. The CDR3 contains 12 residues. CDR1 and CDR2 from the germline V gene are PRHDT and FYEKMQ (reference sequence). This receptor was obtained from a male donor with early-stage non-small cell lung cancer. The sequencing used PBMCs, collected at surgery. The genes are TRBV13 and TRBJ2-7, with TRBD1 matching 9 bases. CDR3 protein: CARQGAHHEQYV. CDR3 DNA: TGTGCCAGACAGGGGGCGCACCACGAGCAGTACGTC.